The source of this T cell receptor beta chain is a study of regulatory T cells in long-lasting Graves disease. The CDR3 covers 14 residues. Trimming left V 0 bases short and J 0 bases short, with 6 bases between. Germline V gives CDR1 SGHRS, CDR2 YFSETQ. The table lists this clonotype with many counts. The TCR beta library used iRepertoire HTBI primers with Arm-PCR amplification of CDR3. TCRdb analysed the multiplex PCR reads with MiXCR anew, one entry per CDR3 protein. The sample yields under 300,000 distinct CDR3 sequences, about 20% seen once. The time point: newly diagnosed GD, antithyroid drugs for less than 3 months. After RNA was extracted from PBMCs, the TCR library was made from it. The peripheral blood volume drawn was 8 to 9.5 milliliters, and it was collected into EDTA tubes. The data were also submitted as part of a second study, on T cells in Graves' hyperthyroidism and ophthalmopathy. As that report states: HTBI primers were used for first-round RT-PCR of the TCR CDR3.

This TCR came from a woman under 40 with Graves disease. The sequencing here drew on peripheral blood mononuclear cells (PBMCs), taken at new diagnosis, from a patient treated with antithyroid drugs. The J gene is TRBJ1-1, the V gene TRBV5-1; no clear D. The CDR3, as DNA: TGCGCCAGCAGCTTGGTACACGTGAACACTGAAGCTTTCTTT. Translating it yields CASSLVHVNTEAFF.